The rows below give T cell receptor beta chains drawn from one sample of a study of control samples from healthy donors and cancer patients. Data came from immunoSEQ multiplex PCR; TCRdb stores just in-frame clones and leaves some out. The sample includes 150,000 to 200,000 clones, nearly 90% seen only once; the top ten take around 1.5%. Sequencing was done on a sample of blood. The receptors originated from a woman aged 50 to 65 in good health. Each CDR3 is given with its conserved first and last residue. A D gene is named only where the DNA matches it firmly. Clone size is shown for a subset of rows, as once, few, many or a class of expanded clone.

few	TRBJ2-1	-	TRBV7-2	TGTGCCAGCAGCCAGGACTGGAGCTCCTACAATGAGCAGTTCTTC	CASSQDWSSYNEQFF
-	TRBJ1-1	-	TRBV28	TGTGCCAGCAGTTTGGTGCAGAACACTGAAGCTTTCTTT	CASSLVQNTEAFF
-	TRBJ1-5	-	TRBV28	TGTGCCAGCAGGCTATCTGGGGGGGGTCAGCCCCAGCATTTT	CASRLSGGGQPQHF
once	TRBJ2-3	-	TRBV11-2	TGTGCCAGCAGCCCACGTGGGGCCAGCACAGATACGCAGTATTTT	CASSPRGASTDTQYF
-	TRBJ1-4	-	TRBV27	TGTGCCAGCAGTTTCAGCTCGACTCGTGAAAAACTGTTTTTT	CASSFSSTREKLFF
-	TRBJ1-4	-	TRBV28	TGTGCCAGCAGTAAGCGGATGAATGAAAAACTGTTTTTT	CASSKRMNEKLFF
-	TRBJ2-3	-	TRBV29-1	TGCAGCGTCAAGGACGCAGATACGCAGTATTTT	CSVKDADTQYF
-	TRBJ2-1	TRBD2	TRBV27	TGTGCCAGCCTGCAACTAGCGGGGGTATACAATGAGCAGTTCTTC	CASLQLAGVYNEQFF
-	TRBJ1-4	-	TRBV11-3	TGTGCCAGCAGCTTTATTGGGGGATCTAATGAAAAACTGTTTTTT	CASSFIGGSNEKLFF
few	TRBJ2-1	TRBD2	TRBV9	TGTGCCAGCAGCGTAGCCGGGACTAGCGGGGGGGCGGAGTACAATGAGCAGTTCTTC	CASSVAGTSGGAEYNEQFF
few	TRBJ1-2	-	TRBV15	TGTGCCACCAGCCCCCAGAGAGCAGAAAACCTCTATGGCTACACCTTC	CATSPQRAENLYGYTF
-	TRBJ1-2	TRBD1	TRBV5-1	TGCGCCAGCAGCAGGGAGGGACAGGACATCTATGGCTACACCTTC	CASSREGQDIYGYTF
-	TRBJ2-1	-	TRBV20-1	TGCAGTGCTAGTAGTATTGAGCAGTTCTTC	CSASSIEQFF
-	TRBJ1-5	-	TRBV2	TGTGCCAGCTCCCCTTTGTCGGGACTCTCTCTTCGTCAGCCCCAGCATTTT	CASSPLSGLSLRQPQHF
-	TRBJ1-3	-	TRBV6-5	TGTGCCAGCATGGGAGGGGCTTCAGGAAACACCATATATTTT	CASMGGASGNTIYF
-	TRBJ2-5	-	TRBV19	TGTGCCAGTAGTACCCGGCCAAGCGAGACCCAGTACTTC	CASSTRPSETQYF
once	TRBJ1-2	-	TRBV19	TGTGCCAGTAGTACTCCGGACGGGACACTCTATGGCTACACCTTC	CASSTPDGTLYGYTF
once	TRBJ2-3	-	TRBV5-1	TGCGCCAGCAGCCCCGAGCGAATAAGCACAGATACGCAGTATTTT	CASSPERISTDTQYF
-	TRBJ1-2	-	TRBV5-4	TGTGCCAGCAGCTTGATCGGGCCAAAAAACTATGGCTACACCTTC	CASSLIGPKNYGYTF
-	TRBJ2-1	-	TRBV20-1	TGCAGTGCTAGAGAGACGGGTGAGCAGTTCTTC	CSARETGEQFF
-	TRBJ1-4	-	TRBV3-1/TRBV3-2	TGTGCCAGCAGCCCCGGAGCCGGGACCAAACTGTTTTTT	CASSPGAGTKLFF
-	TRBJ2-5	-	TRBV30	TGTGCCTGGAGTCCCCTGGGTACGTCCACACAGACCCAGTACTTC	CAWSPLGTSTQTQYF
-	TRBJ1-6	-	TRBV4-3	TGCGCCAGCAGTCGGGAAGGTCCAGGGGCGAGTAATTCACCCCTCCACTTT	CASSREGPGASNSPLHF
-	TRBJ1-5	TRBD1	TRBV27	TGTGCCAGCAGTTTAGGATTTACAGGGGACCAGCCCCAGCATTTT	CASSLGFTGDQPQHF
-	TRBJ2-7	-	TRBV6-5	TGTGCCAGCAGCCGGACTAAGCGGCTTAGCGAGCAGTACTTC	CASSRTKRLSEQYF
-	TRBJ1-2	TRBD1	TRBV3-1/TRBV3-2	TGTGCCAGCAGCCCGGGGACAGTCGAATCTAGGGGCTACACCTTC	CASSPGTVESRGYTF
-	TRBJ2-1	TRBD1	TRBV5-8	TGTGCCAGCAGCTTGGCGGGACAGGGGAGCGATGAGCAGTTCTTC	CASSLAGQGSDEQFF
-	TRBJ2-4	-	TRBV7-2	TGTGCCAGCAGCTTAGAGACTCATGGAAACATTCAGTACTTC	CASSLETHGNIQYF
-	TRBJ2-7	TRBD2	TRBV4-1	TGCGCCAGCAGCCAGACACTAGCGGGAGGGCCGTTGGGCGAGCAGTACTTC	CASSQTLAGGPLGEQYF
-	TRBJ1-4	TRBD1	TRBV6-5	TGTGCCAGCAGTAAGGACAGGGTAGAACTGTTTTTT	CASSKDRVELFF
once	TRBJ2-1	-	TRBV7-2	TGTGCCAGCAGCTTAGCGAGGGAAGATGAGCAGTTCTTC	CASSLAREDEQFF
-	TRBJ2-7	-	TRBV28	TGTGCCAGCAATCCCCCCCCCGCATACGAGCAGTACTTC	CASNPPPAYEQYF
-	TRBJ1-2	-	TRBV24-1	TGTGCCACCTTCGGAGGGAACTATGGCTACACCTTC	CATFGGNYGYTF
-	TRBJ2-1	-	TRBV5-1	TGCGCCAGCAGCTTTCAGGGTTGGAGTATCAATGAGCAGTTCTTC	CASSFQGWSINEQFF
-	TRBJ1-3	TRBD1	TRBV5-7	TGTGCCAGCAGCCCCTTAACTACAGGGGGGGACACCATATATTTT	CASSPLTTGGDTIYF
-	TRBJ1-2	-	TRBV10-3	TGTGCCATCAGTCCGGACAGTCTGGGGGGCTACACCTTC	CAISPDSLGGYTF
-	TRBJ2-7	-	TRBV11-2	TGTGCCAGCACCCCGACCGGGACAAACTACGAGCAGTACTTC	CASTPTGTNYEQYF
-	TRBJ1-6	-	TRBV9	TGTGCCAGCAGCGTGGGAGGGGCAGCGCCCAGTAATTCACCCCTCCACTTT	CASSVGGAAPSNSPLHF
-	TRBJ2-7	-	TRBV27	TGTGCCAGCAGTCCTCAAACTGGACATTTCGAGCAGTACTTC	CASSPQTGHFEQYF
-	TRBJ1-5	-	TRBV28	TGTGCCAGCAGTTTTACGGGAAATCAGCCCCAGCATTTT	CASSFTGNQPQHF
-	TRBJ2-3	-	TRBV5-1	TGCGCCAGCAGCTTCAGTGGCCCTAGCACAGATACGCAGTATTTT	CASSFSGPSTDTQYF
-	TRBJ2-6	-	TRBV7-2	TGTGCCAGCAGCTTAGGGTTGAACTACGGGGCCAACGTCCTGACTTTC	CASSLGLNYGANVLTF
-	TRBJ1-6	-	TRBV5-1	TGCGCCAGCAGCTTGGCGTCGGACAATTCACCCCTCCACTTT	CASSLASDNSPLHF
-	TRBJ1-5	-	TRBV9	TGTGCCAGCAGCGTAGGTTCCGGTCATGGGAATCAGCCCCAGCATTTT	CASSVGSGHGNQPQHF
-	TRBJ1-1	-	TRBV7-2	TGTGCCAGCAGCTGGGACCTACAAGGGAACACTGAAGCTTTCTTT	CASSWDLQGNTEAFF
-	TRBJ2-1	TRBD1	TRBV9	TGTGCCAGCAGCCTTTGGGACAGATACAATGAGCAGTTCTTC	CASSLWDRYNEQFF
few	TRBJ1-5	-	TRBV30	TGTGCCTGGAGTCCTTCCAGGGGAATTCAGCCCCAGCATTTT	CAWSPSRGIQPQHF